This T cell receptor beta chain was observed in a study of cytomegalovirus exposure and HLA in healthy donors (dated by TCRdb to the late 2010s). Regarding the complete study: According to an earlier analysis of 587 of the donors, about 179 million T cells yielded roughly 110 million unique TCR beta sequences and 276 Gb of sequence data. Roughly 300 gigabases of sequencing data and around 85 million unique TCR sequences made up an early release that covered under 750 HLA-typed donors. Of the 398 genotyped donors, over 70% fell in the genetic ancestry cluster associated with self-reported Caucasian donors. The study aimed to test whether cataloging public T cell receptors could reveal signatures of past pathogen exposure. The study used immunosequencing to profile the T cell repertoires of more than 650 subjects and linked those repertoires to cytomegalovirus serostatus. Along with the approximately 600-subject first cohort, a separate validation cohort of over a hundred different subjects was used. To predict cytomegalovirus infection status, the study combined high-throughput TCR immunosequencing, statistical association of individual TCRs with disease status, and machine learning. In a later analysis, previously published TCR beta repertoires from 500 to 750 donors were re-analyzed and high-resolution HLA genotyping was added so that TCR occurrence patterns could be studied. Rather than drawing on any new phenotypic data, the later analysis identified candidate immune exposures from TCR beta sequences and the way those sequences occurred across donors. To decide whether each TCR beta V gene segment behaved as functional or pseudogenic, an earlier analysis of 587 of the donors relied on high-throughput TCR beta sequencing. Alongside the repertoire data, information on donor age, sex, ethnicity and CMV serostatus was compiled. Genome-wide SNP genotypes for about 60% of the 666 donors were used in a later genetic analysis, which treated that subset as a discovery cohort. Every repertoire in the discovery cohort had been generated on one and the same sequencing platform. Class I and class II HLA loci were covered by the typing at four-digit resolution. The number of donors typed differed by locus, with 629-630 for A, B, C, DRB1 and DQB1, 522 for DQA1, approximately 580 for DPA1, and roughly 450 for DPB1. About five DR-DQ haplotypes were treated as single units for association and clustering because of strong linkage in the cohort. Among about 390 genotyped donors of the cohort, an average of around 240,000 unique TCR beta nucleotide sequences were sequenced per donor, roughly 20% of them non-productive.

Libraries were made using the immunoSEQ multiplex PCR assay. For the multiplex PCR, a mixture combining 60 forward primers for TCR Vbeta segments and 13 reverse primers for TCR Jbeta segments was used. Amplification of the CDR3 region of rearranged TCR beta genes was performed with a multiplex PCR assay on genomic DNA. The Illumina HiSeq System was used to sequence the amplified TCR beta libraries as 87-base-pair reads. The published analysis was carried out like this. A later analysis counted about 82 million unique TCR beta chains across the 666 repertoires, and roughly 10 million of these chains were shared by at least two donors. To remove PCR and sequencing errors, raw reads were error-corrected and collapsed into unique sequences using a nearest-neighbor algorithm that merged closely related sequences. To assign V, D and J gene segments, CDR3 sequences were aligned to IMGT reference sequences. For a sequence to be retained, a match of at least six nucleotides to both a V gene segment and a J gene segment was required. A rearrangement counted as productive if the CDR3 had no stop codons and remained in frame with V and J, and every other rearrangement counted as non-productive. Following IMGT convention, CDR3 was defined as the stretch from the second conserved V-encoded cysteine to the conserved J-encoded phenylalanine. The earlier analysis of about 570 of the donors excluded any sequence lacking an unambiguous match to a single V gene segment. In an earlier analysis of around 590 of the donors, a V segment was called functional when productive rearrangements were above 56.7%, and segregating when the standard deviation between donors exceeded 5%. A statistical classification framework was developed to diagnose cytomegalovirus status using the catalog of TCR beta chain sequences. In a later analysis, V and J genes were assigned by comparing TCR nucleotide sequences against IMGT/GENE-DB human TR gene sequences. The TCRdist pipeline was used in a later analysis to assign CDR3 sequences and most-parsimonious VDJ recombination scenarios. A later analysis defined each TCR beta chain by its CDR3 amino acid sequence plus V-gene family, and excluded reads lacking a unique V-gene family. A later analysis removed 500 to 650 highly shared, low-generation-probability nucleotide sequences to deal with suspected cross-contamination and a sequencing artifact. For each public chain, a later analysis derived a clonal expansion index from normalized ranks of inferred template counts within each repertoire. A later analysis computed generation probabilities with a VDJ recombination model fitted to out-of-frame rearrangements, and checked the results against IGoR. A later analysis scored TCR-TCR, TCR-HLA and TCR-CMV co-occurrence with hypergeometric tests, applying a repertoire-size bias correction to TCR pairs. In a later analysis, false discovery rates were estimated by permuting HLA or CMV assignments 20 times. A later analysis grouped co-occurring TCRs with DBSCAN, adding TCRdist sequence similarity when clustering within HLA-allele-positive subsets. Repertoires with fewer than 30,000 or more than 120,000 public chains, plus five repertoires with anomalous nucleotide sharing, were excluded from co-occurrence clustering. TCRdb carries this immuneACCESS record with in-frame sequences only. Its versions omit some clonotypes, under half of them owing to an unresolved V gene in the studies checked, with the rest unexplained. V and J calls and clone size are those listed in that table; D and trimming were worked out from the DNA. The sample yields fewer than 130,000 clones; approximately 70% were counted once. The top ten clones comprise approximately 3.8% of the sample.

The cohort consisted of more than 650 healthy bone marrow donors. At the time of sampling, all cohort members were nominally healthy, though unrecorded immune exposures were likely present. The donor tested CMV seropositive, placing the donor among the 289 seropositive members of the cohort. A peripheral blood sample was collected from each donor, and TCR beta sequencing was performed on peripheral blood mononuclear cells. Genomic DNA was extracted from the blood cell samples with the Qiagen DNeasy Blood Extraction Kit. Study-wide findings and limitations: In a later analysis, HLA-associated TCR beta chains were found to be more clonally expanded and to have lower generation probabilities than equally common non-associated chains. When HLA alleles, especially DR and DQ, strongly co-occurred, attributing TCR associations to individual alleles was difficult. In vitro tests confirmed that a few of the cytomegalovirus-associated TCR beta chains recognize cytomegalovirus antigens. According to a later analysis, TCR association rates differed among HLA loci, with DRB1 alleles showing the most associated TCRs and HLA-C alleles showing the fewest. A group of highly shared sequence variants was considered likely to be a technical artifact of the sequencing pipeline. Because HLA typing was missing for some donors at each locus, association tests included only the typed subset. In a later analysis, most CMV-associated TCR beta chains were found to appear HLA-restricted, with HLA associations seemingly driven largely by CMV exposure. Because counts were too low, about 17 rarely observed V segments, including chromosome 9 orphons, were excluded from the earlier analysis of several hundred of the donors. V-gene and J-gene trimming of TCR beta chains was associated with a missense DCLRE1C variant in a later genetic analysis, and the association was replicated in an independent cohort. In both the original and validation cohorts, the classifier was reported to diagnose cytomegalovirus status with high specificity and sensitivity. CMV serostatus was the only immune exposure information available for the cohort. A further reported finding was that TCR beta sequences accurately predicted the HLA-A and HLA-B alleles for most subjects in the first cohort. In a later genetic analysis, fewer N-insertions in productive TCRs were reported among donors in an Asian-associated ancestry cluster than the roughly 710-donor mean. Linkage disequilibrium might explain the correlated functional status among segregating V segments, but an unknown experimental factor could not be excluded. Specific HLA alleles were associated with over 15,000 TCR beta sequences at a false discovery rate of 0.05 in a later analysis. The cohort was sequenced for TCR beta chains only, and without alpha or paired-chain data the features that could be detected were limited. Roughly uniform sequencing depth across donors was assumed in presence/absence analyses, although this assumption may not hold. Most TCR sequences were observed very rarely across donors, whereas some public TCRs were present in many individuals. In an earlier analysis of roughly 500 of the donors, most TCR beta V segments appeared in productive rearrangements about 87% or about 30% of the time, broadly matching IMGT annotations. It was suggested by the authors that the approach could potentially be generalized to other disease states and immunological phenotypes. According to a later analysis, parvovirus B19, influenza, CMV and Epstein-Barr virus appeared linked to several top co-occurrence clusters. The study listed 150 to 200 TCR beta chains as associated with cytomegalovirus. Because the 87-base-pair reads could not distinguish some IMGT-functional V segments, including TRBV6-2 and TRBV6-3, those segments were excluded.

Comment on this clone: It has no known antigen specificity. There are no base qualities to consult, and no much larger clone falls within one base.

The CDR3, from cysteine to phenylalanine, totals 17 residues. Kept here is only the CDR3 DNA, which spans 51 bases and is read in frame from base 1. Based on the germline V gene, the CDR1 and CDR2 sequences are SGHVS and FQNEAQ. Trimming takes 1 base off V and 3 bases off J; junction bases not matched to a gene: 9. This chain is built from TRBV7-8 and TRBJ1-5; 7 bases in between match TRBD1. This clonotype originated in a man aged 25 to 40 in good health and CMV-seropositive. The specimen sequenced was PBMCs. At the DNA level, the sequence is TGTGCCAGCAGCTTAGGACAGGGAGGACCGACCAATCAGCCCCAGCATTTT. It encodes CASSLGQGGPTNQPQHF.